The 23 T cell receptor beta chains below come from one sample, sequenced in a study of shared clonotypes between healthy human individuals. Profiled with immunoSEQ multiplex PCR; TCRdb holds only in-frame clones, not every one. In the table there are about 2 million clones, approximately 95% of which are singletons. The specimen was naive CD4+ T cells sorted from blood. Subset here: CD45RA+ positively selected. The receptors originated from a man between 18 and 35 years old in good health.

The chain recombines TRBV7-2 with TRBJ2-7, with 7 positions matching TRBD1. The CDR3 runs to 14 residues. In germline, CDR1 is SGHTA, CDR2 FQGNSA. V trimming: 3 bases; J trimming: 3 bases; junction bases outside the gene matches: 5. The CDR3 bases are TGTGCCAGCAGCTTGGGACAGCAAATCTACGAGCAGTACTTC. Residues: CASSLGQQIYEQYF.

This clone appeared a single time. The chain employs TRBV6-1 and TRBJ1-6; the match to TRBD1 covers 10 bases. CDR1 and CDR2 from the germline V gene are MNHNS and SASEGT. Trimming removed 4 bases from V and 9 bases from J; junction bases left unmatched: 9. There are 16 residues in the CDR3. DNA of the CDR3: TGTGCCAGCAGTGGAGGGACAGGGGCCGGTAGTTCACCCCTCCACTTT. Translating it yields CASSGGTGAGSSPLHF.

V is TRBV5-1 and J is TRBJ2-5, with D perhaps TRBD2 (6 bases). The CDR3 spans 13 residues. CDR1 SGHRS and CDR2 YFSETQ come from the germline V gene. Trimming removed 8 bases from V and 4 bases from J, with 15 bases in between. The CDR3 region has the DNA TGCGCCAGTTCGTCCGGGACTGCAGAGACCCAGTACTTC. The encoded protein is CASSSGTAETQYF.

The V gene is TRBV5-1, the J gene TRBJ2-2; 7 nucleotides match TRBD1. The CDR3 is 16 amino acids. In germline, CDR1 is SGHRS, CDR2 YFSETQ. Trimming took 2 bases from V and 5 from J; bases not matched to a gene: 9. The CDR3 region is CASSLIVKQGTGELFF. The CDR3 DNA sequence: TGCGCCAGCAGCTTAATCGTAAAACAGGGGACCGGGGAGCTGTTTTTT.

The gene calls are TRBV6-5 and TRBJ2-7; 10 bases line up with TRBD1. Germline V gene data show CDR1 as MNHEY and CDR2 as SVGAGI. J gave up 8 bases and V 5 bases, and 12 bases lay outside the gene matches. The CDR3 loop spans 15 amino acids. CDR3 nucleotides: TGTGCCAGCAGTGGAACCGGGACAGGGGCGAGGCAGCAGTACTTC. Encoded protein: CASSGTGTGARQQYF.

The rearrangement joins TRBV7-8 to TRBJ2-1, with 12 bases aligning to TRBD2. The CDR3 sequence is 16 residues long. Looked up from germline, CDR1 is SGHVS and CDR2 is FQNEAQ. Trimming cost V 1 base and J 7 bases; bases outside gene matches: 5. The CDR3 reads CASSLGLAGGQNEQFF. CDR3 coding DNA: TGTGCCAGCAGCTTAGGGCTAGCGGGGGGGCAAAATGAGCAGTTCTTC.

This chain joins TRBV5-6 and TRBJ1-1; 7 nucleotides line up with TRBD1. V lost 1 base, J lost 0 bases, and 3 bases stayed unmatched. Germline CDR1 SGHDT, CDR2 YYEEEE. This CDR3 contains 15 residues. This CDR3 is CASSLLGQLNTEAFF. The CDR3 DNA is TGTGCCAGCAGCTTGTTGGGACAGTTGAACACTGAAGCTTTCTTT.

V gene TRBV18 combines with J gene TRBJ2-7; weak D call: TRBD2 (6 bases). Trimming removed 8 bases from V and 4 bases from J, with 18 bases in between. Germline loops: CDR1 KGHSH, CDR2 LQKENI. The CDR3 is made up of 14 amino acids. Here the CDR3 reads CASTPGGAHYEQYF. Written as DNA, the CDR3 is TGTGCCAGCACCCCAGGAGGGGCACATTACGAGCAGTACTTC.

A word on this clone: This specimen includes other DNA sequences encoding the same CDR3. This chain connects TRBV5-1 to TRBJ2-3; D is tentatively TRBD1 or TRBD2 (5 bases each). Deletions cut 0 bases from V and 1 base from J, with 9 bases between. The CDR3 totals 15 residues. CDR1 is SGHRS and CDR2 is YFSETQ in the germline V gene. The CDR3 sequence: CASSLAGDRTDTQYF. The DNA of the CDR3 is TGCGCCAGCAGCTTGGCCGGGGACCGCACAGATACGCAGTATTTT.

The V call is TRBV30, the J call TRBJ2-6, with TRBD1 matching 7 bases. Germline CDR1 is GTSNPN and CDR2 is SVGIG (reference sequence). The CDR3 loop spans 15 amino acids. The trim removed 1 base at V and 2 bases at J, leaving 2 bases unmatched. The CDR3 DNA sequence: TGTGCCTGGAGTGCACAGGGGACTGGGGCCAACGTCCTGACTTTC. It translates to CAWSAQGTGANVLTF.

This chain connects TRBV11-2 to TRBJ2-7, with D possibly being TRBD2 (5 bases). The CDR3 has 12 residues. Germline CDR1 is SGHAT and CDR2 is FQNNGV. V was shortened by 5 bases and J by 9 bases, with 14 bases between the two germline ends. The CDR3, as DNA: TGTGCCAGCAGCCGGACTTCGCGATTGCAGTACTTC. Its translation is CASSRTSRLQYF. Complete variable domain (other parts from reference TRBV11-2 and TRBJ2-7): EAGVAQSPRYKIIEKRQSVAFWCNPISGHATLYWYQQILGQGPKLLIQFQNNGVVDDSQLPKDRFSAERLKGVDSTLKIQPAKLEDSAVYLCASSRTSRLQYFGPGTRLTVT.

The chain recombines TRBV7-6 with TRBJ2-7, with 8 bases lining up with TRBD1. Trimming at V came to 6 bases and at J to 0 bases, leaving 10 bases not matched to a gene. CDR3 size: 16 residues. Germline CDR1 and CDR2: SGHVS and FNYEAQ. The chain's CDR3 is CASRPRRTGSSYEQYF. The CDR3 DNA reads as TGTGCCAGCAGACCAAGACGGACAGGGAGCTCCTACGAGCAGTACTTC.

The CDR3 nucleotides read TGTGCCTGGAGAGCCGAAGGGAATTACAATTCACCCCTCCACTTT. It translates to CAWRAEGNYNSPLHF. V is TRBV30 and J is TRBJ1-6; D remains ambiguous. The V end lost 3 bases, the J end lost 7 bases, and 16 bases lay between the germline ends. CDR1 is GTSNPN, CDR2 SVGIG, per germline (reference sequence). The CDR3 has 15 residues.

V gene TRBV25-1 combines with J gene TRBJ1-4; a weak D match, TRBD1 (5 bases). This CDR3 has 15 amino acids. V lost 6 bases to trimming and J lost 7 bases, with 18 bases between them. Germline V gene data show CDR1 as MGHDK and CDR2 as SYGVNS. This CDR3 is CASRNTGTGGEKLFF. The CDR3 DNA is TGTGCCAGCAGAAACACAGGCACTGGAGGTGAAAAACTGTTTTTT. Drawing the rest from reference TRBV25-1 and TRBJ1-4, the complete variable domain is EADIYQTPRYLVIGTGKKITLECSQTMGHDKMYWYQQDPGMELHLIHYSYGVNSTEKGDLSSESTVSRIRTEHFPLTLESARPSHTSQYLCASRNTGTGGEKLFFGSGTQLSVL.

This chain connects TRBV28 to TRBJ1-2, with TRBD1 as a possible D gene (6 bases). Trimming removed 7 bases at V and 2 bases at J, with 20 bases between. The CDR3 is made up of 16 amino acids. CDR1 is MDHEN, CDR2 SYDVKM, per germline. The CDR3 coding sequence is TGTGCCAGCACCCAATGGGGGGACAAGAGAAACTATGGCTACACCTTC. Translated, it gives CASTQWGDKRNYGYTF.

In its sample, this clone was seen once. V usage is TRBV9 and J usage is TRBJ2-1; D remains unclear. Trimming removed 2 bases from V and 0 bases from J, with 6 bases in between. Germline CDR1 and CDR2: SGDLS and YYNGEE. The CDR3 extends over 14 amino acids. The CDR3 sequence: CASSVGHSYNEQFF. The CDR3 bases are TGTGCCAGCAGCGTTGGTCACTCCTACAATGAGCAGTTCTTC.

The chain has TRBV5-4 and TRBJ2-7; D assignment may be TRBD1 or TRBD2 (5 bases each). V was clipped by 1 base and J by 0 bases, with 11 bases between them. This CDR3 is 15 amino acids long. Germline assignment: CDR1 SGHNT and CDR2 YYREEE (reference sequence). The CDR3 region is CASSLQGTSSYEQYF. The CDR3 DNA sequence: TGTGCCAGCAGCTTGCAAGGGACGAGCTCCTACGAGCAGTACTTC.

Turning to this clone: The sample has other DNA sequences that encode this CDR3 too. The CDR3 bases are TGCAGCGTCGGGACAGGGGGCAACTATGGCTACACCTTC. Encoded protein: CSVGTGGNYGYTF. The chain joins TRBV29-1 to TRBJ1-2, with 12 bases fitting TRBD1. V was clipped by 6 bases and J by 2 bases; unmatched bases: 1. Per the germline V gene, CDR1 is SQVTM and CDR2 is ANQGSEA. The CDR3 has 13 residues.

The chain joins TRBV6-6 to TRBJ1-6, with TRBD1 identical over 7 bases. Unmatched junction bases numbered 9, after V lost 10 bases and J lost 3 bases. Germline V gene sequence: CDR1 MNHNY, CDR2 SVGAGI (reference sequence). The length of the CDR3 is 15 residues. CDR3 nucleotide sequence: TGTGCCACCAGAAGACAGGGTGGCTATAATTCACCCCTCCACTTT. Residues: CATRRQGGYNSPLHF.

This clone was picked up one time. The V and J genes are TRBV28 and TRBJ1-1, with 9 bases identical to TRBD1. V was pared by 1 base and J by 5 bases, with 5 bases of the junction left unmatched. CDR3 size: 15 residues. Germline V gives CDR1 MDHEN, CDR2 SYDVKM. CDR3 DNA sequence: TGTGCCAGCAGTTTATTAGGGACAGGGAAAACTGAAGCTTTCTTT. This sequence encodes CASSLLGTGKTEAFF.

This sequence joins TRBV7-8 and TRBJ2-3, with 7 bases identical to TRBD2. The CDR3 has 16 residues. Germline lookup yields CDR1 SGHVS and CDR2 FQNEAQ. The V and J ends lost 0 bases and 3 bases, in that order; junction bases with no gene match: 6. This chain's CDR3 is CASSLAPSGMTDTQYF. The CDR3 region has the DNA TGTGCCAGCAGCTTAGCGCCCAGCGGGATGACAGATACGCAGTATTTT.

With respect to this clone: Within the sample, other DNA sequences also encode this same CDR3. This rearrangement joins TRBV7-9 to TRBJ1-1; possibly TRBD1 for D (6 bases). The CDR3 runs to 14 residues. Trimming pared 3 bases from V and 1 base from J, leaving 9 bases between. The germline CDR1 and CDR2 sequences are SEHNR and FQNEAQ (reference sequence). The DNA for the CDR3 is TGTGCCAGCAGCTTGGGCAGGGGGAACACTGAAGCTTTCTTT. As protein: CASSLGRGNTEAFF.

The gene calls are TRBV28 and TRBJ1-2, with a weak D call TRBD1 (5 bases). Trimming cost V 5 bases and J 6 bases, with 10 bases left between them. CDR3 length: 12 amino acids. Germline loops: CDR1 MDHEN, CDR2 SYDVKM. The CDR3, as DNA: TGTGCCAGCAGTCCCACCAGGGATGGCTACACCTTC. This translates into CASSPTRDGYTF.